The clone carrying this T cell receptor (beta chain) was seen many times. What it binds is not known. A TCRbeta library incorporating unique molecular identifiers was prepared. TCRdb redid the calling of the PCR reads with MiXCR, one entry per CDR3 protein. The sample records approximately 290,000 distinct CDR3 sequences, around 10% being singletons. This sample stems from a study of T-cell reconstitution after alpha-beta-depleted transplantation in children. Study conclusions and caveats: At around two months after transplant, the alpha-beta T cells were reportedly derived from several hundred expanded clones that came from non-depleted graft cells. Newly produced T cells mostly provided counts and TCRbeta diversity after one year, as hyperexpanded clones declined.

Trimming cost V 3 bases and J 4 bases; bases outside gene matches: 8. There are 15 residues in the CDR3. Germline CDR1 MDHEN, CDR2 SYDVKM. The sequence was obtained from a male patient between 2 and 10 years old who had a stem cell transplant for chronic granulomatous disease, so the T cells may come from the graft donor. V gene TRBV28 combines with J gene TRBJ2-7; 8 nucleotides agree with TRBD2. The source was peripheral blood, collected 180 days after TCRalphabeta/CD19-depleted stem cell transplant. CDR3 residues: CASSFPSGSIYEQYF. The CDR3 DNA sequence: TGTGCCAGCAGTTTTCCCAGCGGGAGTATATACGAGCAGTACTTC. The whole variable domain, filled in from reference TRBV28 and TRBJ2-7, reads DVKVTQSSRYLVKRTGEKVFLECVQDMDHENMFWYRQDPGLGLRLIYFSYDVKMKEKGDIPEGYSVSREKKERFSLILESASTNQTSMYLCASSFPSGSIYEQYFGPGTRLTVT.